This passage covers 13 T cell receptor beta chains from one sample sequenced in a study of blood T cells in healthy people across ages. Primers used in a second PCR of about 7 to 12 cycles were a sample-barcoded 5' primer and a J-beta primer mix. TCRdb re-derived calls from the 5' RACE reads in MiXCR, one entry per CDR3 protein. The repertoire holds hundreds of thousands of distinct CDR3 sequences, with 29% as singletons. Sequenced input: blood. These receptors all come from a woman aged 80 or over in good health.

This clonotype was seen at least ten times. The chain recombines TRBV4-3 with TRBJ1-4, with 8 positions matching TRBD1. Per the germline V gene, CDR1 is LGHNA and CDR2 is YSLEER. V was clipped by 4 bases and J by 3 bases; unmatched bases: 7. The CDR3 extends over 16 amino acids. CDR3 sequence: CASSRISQGANEKLFF. The CDR3 DNA reads TGCGCCAGCAGCCGGATATCACAGGGGGCTAATGAAAAACTGTTTTTT.

This clonotype showed up many times. This sequence joins TRBV20-1 and TRBJ1-5; tentative D call: TRBD1 (6 bases). Trimming removed 1 base from V and 0 bases from J, with 10 bases in between. Germline CDR1 DFQATT, CDR2 SNEGSKA (reference sequence). The CDR3 covers 15 residues. The DNA of the CDR3 is TGCAGTGCTAGAGCGGTACAGGGTAGCAATCAGCCCCAGCATTTT. Protein sequence: CSARAVQGSNQPQHF.

Worth noting for this clonotype: This sequence may be a read error, since a much larger clone differs from it by one base. This rearrangement joins TRBV9 to TRBJ1-5; D unresolved. This CDR3 contains 15 residues. The germline gives CDR1 SGDLS, CDR2 YYNGEE. The CDR3 loop is CACSVGPADNRPQHF. The CDR3 DNA reads TGTGCCTGCAGCGTAGGGCCAGCAGACAATAGACCCCAGCATTTT.

This clonotype occurred a few times. This may stem from a read error, because a much larger clone lies one nucleotide away. V and J are TRBV7-9 and TRBJ2-1; 7 bases line up with TRBD1. The V and J ends lost 6 bases and 13 bases, in that order; junction bases with no gene match: 9. CDR3 length: 12 residues. Germline CDR1 and CDR2: SEHNR and FQNEAQ (reference sequence). The CDR3 DNA reads TGTGCCAGCAGGAGAATGACAGGGACCCAGTTCTTC. This sequence encodes CASRRMTGTQFF.

This clonotype showed up many times. This sequence joins TRBV5-6 and TRBJ2-5; possible D gene TRBD2, 6 bases. The ends were cut back, 3 bases at V and 5 bases at J, with 20 bases in the middle. Germline CDR1 reads SGHDT; CDR2 reads YYEEEE. The CDR3 extends over 16 amino acids. For the CDR3, the DNA is TGTGCCAGCAGCTCAATTCTAGCGACCTTTGGGGAGACCCAGTACTTC. Translation gives CASSSILATFGETQYF.

The table lists this clonotype with many counts. The rearrangement links TRBV20-1 to TRBJ2-5; 8 bases agree with TRBD1. CDR1 and CDR2 (germline): DFQATT, SNEGSKA (reference sequence). The CDR3 contains 15 residues. V lost 1 base to trimming and J lost 2 bases; unmatched junction nucleotides: 6. CDR3: CSARGRGLLQETQYF. The CDR3 DNA reads as TGCAGTGCTAGAGGCAGGGGGCTTTTACAAGAGACCCAGTACTTC.

The V and J genes are TRBV27 and TRBJ2-3; the match to TRBD2 covers 9 bases. CDR1 MNHEY and CDR2 SMNVEV come from the germline V gene (reference sequence). The CDR3 loop spans 16 amino acids. J lost 2 bases, V lost 3 bases, and 6 bases had no gene match. The CDR3: CASSFRLAANTDTQYF. CDR3 DNA sequence: TGTGCCAGCAGTTTCCGACTAGCGGCAAACACAGATACGCAGTATTTT.

In regard to this clonotype: The junction departs from germline at one end; a sequencing error may be responsible. V usage is TRBV6-5 and J usage is TRBJ2-2, with TRBD2 as a possible D gene (8 bases). Per germline, CDR1 MNHEY and CDR2 SVGAGI. The CDR3 is made up of 19 amino acids. The CDR3 DNA sequence: TGTGCCAGCAGTTACGGTGGTCTGGGACAGTTAGCGGGGACCGGGGAGCGGTTTTTT. Amino acid sequence: CASSYGGLGQLAGTGERFF.

There are a few counts of this clonotype. This sequence may be a read error, since a much larger clone differs from it by one base. The V and J genes are TRBV27 and TRBJ2-5; unclear D gene. CDR3 length: 17 residues. V gave up 4 bases and J gave up 5 bases, with 23 bases separating them. The V gene's germline CDR1 is MNHEY and CDR2 SMNVEV (reference sequence). The CDR3 DNA follows: TGTGCCAGCAGTTCCTATCAAGACTGGGGTTTTGGTGAGACCCAGTACTTC. Amino acid sequence: CASSSYQDWGFGETQYF.

This clonotype was detected many times. The chain is built from TRBV20-1 and TRBJ2-3, with D maybe TRBD1 (5 bases). There are 14 residues in the CDR3. Trimming removed 3 bases from V and 1 base from J, with 11 bases in between. The germline V gene has CDR1 DFQATT and CDR2 SNEGSKA (reference sequence). The CDR3 is CSARLQGRTDTQYF. The CDR3 nucleotides read TGCAGTGCTAGGCTGCAGGGCCGCACAGATACGCAGTATTTT.

The chain joins TRBV11-2 to TRBJ1-1; D is undetermined. Deletions cut 4 bases from V and 7 bases from J, with 19 bases between. The CDR3 length is 15 residues. Germline CDR1 is SGHAT and CDR2 is FQNNGV. CDR3: CASSSPRLNPGEAFF. In DNA, the CDR3 is TGTGCCAGCAGCTCACCCCGTCTAAATCCGGGTGAAGCTTTCTTT.

Note on this clonotype: This may stem from a read error, because a much larger clone lies one nucleotide away. This chain uses TRBV9 with TRBJ2-5; D remains unclear. The V end lost 0 bases, the J end lost 5 bases, and 17 bases lay between the germline ends. Germline lookup yields CDR1 SGDLS and CDR2 YYNGEE. This CDR3 is built from 16 residues. The CDR3 DNA is TGTGCCAGCAGCGTAGGCAGACGGCCGACCTTTGAGACCCAGTACTTC. Its protein product is CASSVGRRPTFETQYF.

To note about this clonotype: A single base separates this from a much larger clone, so it may be a read error. The chain couples TRBV30 to TRBJ2-6; no firm D call. V lost 2 bases, J lost 2 bases, and 4 bases lay in between. Per germline, CDR1 GTSNPN and CDR2 SVGIG (reference sequence). There are 13 residues in the CDR3. The CDR3 protein is CAWSRAGANVLTF. Here the CDR3 DNA reads TGTGCCTGGAGTCGGGCTGGGGCCAACGTCCTGACTTTC.